A selection of T cell receptor beta chains follows, all from one sample in a study of cytomegalovirus exposure and HLA in healthy donors. Data came from immunoSEQ multiplex PCR; TCRdb stores just in-frame clones and leaves some out. The sample shows around 150,000 clones, about 71% of them seen only once. Material: PBMCs. These receptors were taken from a man in his fifties in good health and CMV-seronegative. Each CDR3 is given with its conserved first and last residue. The order of the fields is clone size, D gene, V gene, J gene, CDR3 protein, CDR3 DNA. A D gene is named only where the DNA matches it firmly. Not all rows give a size; the values are once, few, many and, for expanded clones, a class.

clone_size: NA; d_call: TRBD2; v_call: TRBV6-5; j_call: TRBJ2-3; cdr3_aa: CASSSPSGGFADTQYF; cdr3_nt: TGTGCCAGCAGTTCTCCTAGCGGGGGGTTCGCAGATACGCAGTATTTT
clone_size: once; d_call: NA; v_call: TRBV6-1; j_call: TRBJ1-5; cdr3_aa: CASMIEGVGNQPQHF; cdr3_nt: TGTGCCAGCATGATTGAGGGGGTGGGCAATCAGCCCCAGCATTTT
clone_size: few; d_call: NA; v_call: TRBV7-2; j_call: TRBJ1-6; cdr3_aa: CASSLGSGQANSPLHF; cdr3_nt: TGTGCCAGCAGCTTAGGGTCTGGCCAGGCCAATTCACCCCTCCACTTT
clone_size: few; d_call: TRBD1; v_call: TRBV11-2; j_call: TRBJ1-2; cdr3_aa: CASSLDQDRGYGYTF; cdr3_nt: TGTGCCAGCAGCTTAGATCAGGACAGGGGCTATGGCTACACCTTC
clone_size: NA; d_call: NA; v_call: TRBV21-1; j_call: TRBJ2-3; cdr3_aa: CASSLTGTGKTDTQYF; cdr3_nt: TGTGCCAGCAGCCTTACCGGGACAGGGAAAACAGATACGCAGTATTTT
clone_size: NA; d_call: NA; v_call: TRBV28; j_call: TRBJ2-1; cdr3_aa: CASRPTGTSSYNEQFF; cdr3_nt: TGTGCCAGCAGGCCTACCGGGACATCGTCCTACAATGAGCAGTTCTTC
clone_size: NA; d_call: NA; v_call: TRBV19; j_call: TRBJ2-1; cdr3_aa: CASSPRTRSSYNEQFF; cdr3_nt: TGTGCCAGTAGTCCGAGGACACGGAGCTCCTACAATGAGCAGTTCTTC
clone_size: NA; d_call: TRBD1; v_call: TRBV6-5; j_call: TRBJ1-6; cdr3_aa: CASSYALGQRNSPLHF; cdr3_nt: TGTGCCAGCAGTTACGCTTTGGGACAGAGAAATTCACCCCTCCACTTT
clone_size: NA; d_call: NA; v_call: TRBV7-9; j_call: TRBJ1-5; cdr3_aa: CASSSGGEIGQPQHF; cdr3_nt: TGTGCCAGCAGCTCGGGCGGGGAAATAGGTCAGCCCCAGCATTTT
clone_size: NA; d_call: TRBD1; v_call: TRBV5-1; j_call: TRBJ2-3; cdr3_aa: CASSSFGTGSSDTQYF; cdr3_nt: TGCGCCAGCAGCTCCTTCGGGACAGGGTCATCAGATACGCAGTATTTT
clone_size: NA; d_call: NA; v_call: TRBV4-1; j_call: TRBJ2-5; cdr3_aa: CASSQDPGGMGETQYF; cdr3_nt: TGCGCCAGCAGCCAAGATCCTGGAGGTATGGGAGAGACCCAGTACTTC
clone_size: few; d_call: NA; v_call: TRBV18; j_call: TRBJ2-7; cdr3_aa: CASSPPGRGEQYF; cdr3_nt: TGTGCCAGCTCACCACCAGGCAGGGGAGAGCAGTACTTC
clone_size: NA; d_call: TRBD1; v_call: TRBV6-1; j_call: TRBJ1-1; cdr3_aa: CASRGSTGRTEAFF; cdr3_nt: TGTGCCAGCAGGGGCTCGACAGGGCGAACTGAAGCTTTCTTT
clone_size: NA; d_call: NA; v_call: TRBV6-1; j_call: TRBJ1-1; cdr3_aa: CASSPGGYMNTEAFF; cdr3_nt: TGTGCCAGCAGTCCCGGGGGGTATATGAACACTGAAGCTTTCTTT
clone_size: NA; d_call: TRBD1; v_call: TRBV28; j_call: TRBJ2-7; cdr3_aa: CASSLPLTGGGRQYF; cdr3_nt: TGTGCCAGCAGTTTACCACTGACAGGGGGAGGTAGGCAGTACTTC
clone_size: NA; d_call: NA; v_call: TRBV6-6; j_call: TRBJ1-1; cdr3_aa: CASSYSGGDTEAFF; cdr3_nt: TGTGCCAGCAGTTACTCGGGGGGGGACACTGAAGCTTTCTTT
clone_size: NA; d_call: TRBD1; v_call: TRBV6-4; j_call: TRBJ1-2; cdr3_aa: CASSDSGTGAMDGYTF; cdr3_nt: TGTGCCAGCAGTGATTCGGGGACAGGGGCTATGGACGGCTACACCTTC
clone_size: NA; d_call: TRBD2; v_call: TRBV7-2; j_call: TRBJ2-2; cdr3_aa: CASSWTSGGYTGELFF; cdr3_nt: TGTGCCAGCAGCTGGACTAGCGGGGGATACACCGGGGAGCTGTTTTTT
clone_size: few; d_call: TRBD2; v_call: TRBV6-5; j_call: TRBJ2-1; cdr3_aa: CASRLPSGGNEQFF; cdr3_nt: TGTGCCAGCAGACTACCTAGCGGGGGTAATGAGCAGTTCTTC
clone_size: NA; d_call: NA; v_call: TRBV7-2; j_call: TRBJ2-7; cdr3_aa: CASSLQADSSYEQYF; cdr3_nt: TGTGCCAGCAGCTTACAGGCAGATAGCTCCTACGAGCAGTACTTC
clone_size: NA; d_call: TRBD1; v_call: TRBV6-5; j_call: TRBJ2-2; cdr3_aa: CANVDRGTNTGELFF; cdr3_nt: TGTGCCAATGTTGACAGGGGGACGAACACCGGGGAGCTGTTTTTT
clone_size: NA; d_call: TRBD1; v_call: TRBV5-1; j_call: TRBJ2-7; cdr3_aa: CASSLATGIAYEQYF; cdr3_nt: TGCGCCAGCAGCTTGGCGACAGGGATCGCCTACGAGCAGTACTTC
clone_size: few; d_call: TRBD2; v_call: TRBV6-4; j_call: TRBJ2-1; cdr3_aa: CASSDLAGDYNEQFF; cdr3_nt: TGTGCCAGCAGTGACCTAGCGGGCGATTACAATGAGCAGTTCTTC
clone_size: NA; d_call: NA; v_call: TRBV2; j_call: TRBJ2-2; cdr3_aa: CASSEPLWGANTGELFF; cdr3_nt: TGTGCCAGCAGTGAACCCCTCTGGGGGGCGAACACCGGGGAGCTGTTTTTT
clone_size: few; d_call: TRBD1; v_call: TRBV28; j_call: TRBJ1-1; cdr3_aa: CASRGADDRGNTEAFF; cdr3_nt: TGTGCCAGCAGGGGGGCCGACGACAGGGGGAACACTGAAGCTTTCTTT
clone_size: once; d_call: NA; v_call: TRBV19; j_call: TRBJ1-1; cdr3_aa: CASSISQVQNTEAFF; cdr3_nt: TGTGCCAGTAGTATATCGCAGGTCCAGAACACTGAAGCTTTCTTT
clone_size: NA; d_call: NA; v_call: TRBV15; j_call: TRBJ1-1; cdr3_aa: CATSRETRNTEAFF; cdr3_nt: TGTGCCACCAGCAGAGAAACACGGAACACTGAAGCTTTCTTT
clone_size: NA; d_call: NA; v_call: TRBV6-5; j_call: TRBJ2-7; cdr3_aa: CASSYSGQAIYEQYF; cdr3_nt: TGTGCCAGCAGTTACTCAGGTCAGGCAATCTACGAGCAGTACTTC